These T cell receptor beta chains were read from a single sample in a study of OX40 agonist ivuxolimab in advanced cancers. The repertoire was sequenced with immunoSEQ multiplex PCR; TCRdb's copy has only in-frame clones and lacks some. The sample consists of about 40,000 clones, around 89% of them appearing once. The sample was CD4+ or CD8+ T cells sorted from blood, taken in a trial of the OX40 agonist ivuxolimab. These receptors were collected from an adult with an advanced solid tumor such as melanoma, head and neck, liver or kidney cancer. Both conserved end residues are part of each CDR3. A D gene is named only where the DNA matches it firmly. Some rows mark clone size as missing; the rest say once, few, many or name a class of expanded clone.

j_gene: TRBJ2-7
abundance: once
d_gene: -
v_gene: TRBV7-9
CDR3aa: CASSPLLTESDIYYEQYF
CDR3nt: TGTGCCAGCAGCCCACTCCTTACAGAATCAGACATCTACTACGAGCAGTACTTC

j_gene: TRBJ2-7
abundance: -
d_gene: -
v_gene: TRBV6-6
CDR3aa: CASSYEGPLGEQYF
CDR3nt: TGTGCCAGCAGTTACGAGGGGCCACTGGGCGAGCAGTACTTC

j_gene: TRBJ2-1
abundance: -
d_gene: TRBD1
v_gene: TRBV11-2
CDR3aa: CASSLTDRGQDNEQFF
CDR3nt: TGTGCCAGCAGCCTAACCGACAGGGGTCAGGACAATGAGCAGTTCTTC

j_gene: TRBJ2-3
abundance: -
d_gene: TRBD2
v_gene: TRBV5-5
CDR3aa: CASSHGGKDTQYF
CDR3nt: TGTGCCAGCAGCCACGGGGGGAAAGATACGCAGTATTTT

j_gene: TRBJ1-1
abundance: -
d_gene: -
v_gene: TRBV27
CDR3aa: CASSLGQQNTEAFF
CDR3nt: TGTGCCAGCAGTTTAGGACAGCAGAACACTGAAGCTTTCTTT

j_gene: TRBJ2-2
abundance: -
d_gene: TRBD2
v_gene: TRBV27
CDR3aa: CASSFGTLAGAGELFF
CDR3nt: TGTGCCAGCAGTTTCGGGACGTTAGCGGGGGCCGGGGAGCTGTTTTTT

j_gene: TRBJ1-5
abundance: -
d_gene: -
v_gene: TRBV19
CDR3aa: CASSTSGAGRPQHF
CDR3nt: TGTGCCAGTAGTACCTCCGGGGCCGGCCGGCCCCAGCATTTT

j_gene: TRBJ1-5
abundance: -
d_gene: TRBD1
v_gene: TRBV7-9
CDR3aa: CASSPEGQGEPQHF
CDR3nt: TGTGCCAGCAGCCCCGAGGGACAGGGGGAGCCCCAGCATTTT

j_gene: TRBJ1-3
abundance: few
d_gene: -
v_gene: TRBV30
CDR3aa: CAWSVGAGNTIYF
CDR3nt: TGTGCCTGGAGTGTAGGCGCTGGAAACACCATATATTTT

j_gene: TRBJ2-5
abundance: once
d_gene: -
v_gene: TRBV5-1
CDR3aa: CASSEYPGNGETQYF
CDR3nt: TGCGCCAGCAGTGAGTACCCAGGGAATGGAGAGACCCAGTACTTC

j_gene: TRBJ2-7
abundance: -
d_gene: -
v_gene: TRBV2
CDR3aa: CASSDEGGIYEQYF
CDR3nt: TGTGCCAGCAGTGACGAGGGGGGGATCTACGAGCAGTACTTC

j_gene: TRBJ2-1
abundance: -
d_gene: TRBD2
v_gene: TRBV2
CDR3aa: CASRSSGNNEQFF
CDR3nt: TGTGCCAGCAGATCTAGCGGGAACAATGAGCAGTTCTTC

j_gene: TRBJ1-5
abundance: -
d_gene: -
v_gene: TRBV27
CDR3aa: CASGVYSNQPQHF
CDR3nt: TGTGCCAGCGGGGTCTATAGCAATCAGCCCCAGCATTTT

j_gene: TRBJ2-1
abundance: -
d_gene: -
v_gene: TRBV19
CDR3aa: CASSPSGAGIYNEQFF
CDR3nt: TGTGCCAGTAGTCCCTCGGGGGCGGGGATATACAATGAGCAGTTCTTC

j_gene: TRBJ2-1
abundance: -
d_gene: TRBD2
v_gene: TRBV28
CDR3aa: CASSLAGGAYNEQFF
CDR3nt: TGTGCCAGCAGCCTAGCGGGAGGCGCCTACAATGAGCAGTTCTTC

j_gene: TRBJ2-2
abundance: -
d_gene: -
v_gene: TRBV28
CDR3aa: CASSLSHRDHTGELFF
CDR3nt: TGTGCCAGCAGTTTATCCCACAGGGACCACACCGGGGAGCTGTTTTTT

j_gene: TRBJ2-3
abundance: -
d_gene: TRBD2
v_gene: TRBV7-9
CDR3aa: CASSPTRGRDPDTQYF
CDR3nt: TGTGCCAGCAGCCCTACCCGCGGGAGGGACCCAGATACGCAGTATTTT

j_gene: TRBJ2-3
abundance: -
d_gene: TRBD1
v_gene: TRBV5-1
CDR3aa: CASSSGQGATDTQYF
CDR3nt: TGCGCCAGCAGCTCCGGACAGGGGGCAACAGATACGCAGTATTTT

j_gene: TRBJ1-1
abundance: -
d_gene: -
v_gene: TRBV29-1
CDR3aa: CSVPGLNTEAFF
CDR3nt: TGCAGCGTTCCAGGGTTGAACACTGAAGCTTTCTTT

j_gene: TRBJ2-2
abundance: -
d_gene: -
v_gene: TRBV7-9
CDR3aa: CASSSTENTGELFF
CDR3nt: TGTGCCAGCAGCTCTACAGAGAACACCGGGGAGCTGTTTTTT

j_gene: TRBJ2-5
abundance: -
d_gene: -
v_gene: TRBV6-6
CDR3aa: CASGGDHGSQYF
CDR3nt: TGTGCCAGCGGGGGCGACCACGGGTCCCAGTACTTC

j_gene: TRBJ2-1
abundance: -
d_gene: TRBD2
v_gene: TRBV5-5
CDR3aa: CASSFWSGGSYINEQFF
CDR3nt: TGTGCCAGCAGCTTCTGGAGCGGGGGGTCATATATCAATGAGCAGTTCTTC

j_gene: TRBJ2-3
abundance: once
d_gene: -
v_gene: TRBV29-1
CDR3aa: CSAAGREGTDTQYF
CDR3nt: TGCAGCGCGGCGGGCAGGGAAGGCACAGATACGCAGTATTTT

j_gene: TRBJ1-1
abundance: -
d_gene: -
v_gene: TRBV6-5
CDR3aa: CASSYTGSTEAFF
CDR3nt: TGTGCCAGCAGTTACACAGGGAGCACTGAAGCTTTCTTT

j_gene: TRBJ1-3
abundance: -
d_gene: -
v_gene: TRBV18
CDR3aa: CASSPQDRNTIYF
CDR3nt: TGTGCCAGCTCACCTCAAGACCGCAACACCATATATTTT

j_gene: TRBJ2-7
abundance: once
d_gene: TRBD2
v_gene: TRBV19
CDR3aa: CASSTRGLAEIYEQYF
CDR3nt: TGTGCCAGTAGCACCCGGGGACTAGCGGAGATTTACGAGCAGTACTTC

j_gene: TRBJ1-5
abundance: -
d_gene: TRBD1
v_gene: TRBV6-1
CDR3aa: CASSGQGSQPQHF
CDR3nt: TGTGCCAGCAGTGGACAGGGAAGTCAGCCCCAGCATTTT

j_gene: TRBJ1-2
abundance: -
d_gene: TRBD1
v_gene: TRBV6-6
CDR3aa: CASSYYPGTVYGYTF
CDR3nt: TGTGCCAGCAGTTACTACCCCGGGACAGTTTATGGCTACACCTTC

j_gene: TRBJ1-2
abundance: -
d_gene: -
v_gene: TRBV2
CDR3aa: CASGGSYGYTF
CDR3nt: TGTGCCAGCGGGGGGTCCTATGGCTACACCTTC

j_gene: TRBJ2-1
abundance: -
d_gene: -
v_gene: TRBV9
CDR3aa: CASSVGGGSYNEQFF
CDR3nt: TGTGCCAGCAGCGTAGGCGGCGGGTCCTACAATGAGCAGTTCTTC

j_gene: TRBJ2-7
abundance: -
d_gene: -
v_gene: TRBV4-1
CDR3aa: CASSQDGGPNEQYF
CDR3nt: TGCGCCAGCAGCCAAGATGGGGGGCCCAACGAGCAGTACTTC